The present TCR beta chain was sequenced within a study of shared clonotypes between healthy human individuals. Regarding this clone: Antigen: not known.

The study, taken as a whole, reports: Relative to clonotypes present in all four donors, those not shared had lower generation probabilities.

TCRdb keeps only in-frame clones here, not all; method: immunoSEQ multiplex PCR. The sample lists about 730,000 clones, 72% occurring once. The V gene lost 3 bases and the J gene lost 1 base, with 13 bases spanning the gap. The CDR3 is made up of 15 amino acids. The germline V gene has CDR1 SGDLS and CDR2 YYNGEE. Specimen: memory CD4+ T cells sorted from blood. Subset of the sample: CD45RA-negative fraction. This clonotype originated in a woman aged 25 to 39 in good health. V gene TRBV9 combines with J gene TRBJ2-5; a possible D gene is TRBD1 (6 bases). CDR3 nucleotide sequence: TGTGCCAGCAGCGGAGGGGACATCATCCAAGAGACCCAGTACTTC. Its translation: CASSGGDIIQETQYF.